Below, 25 T cell receptor beta chains from the same sample are listed, as sequenced in a study of shared clonotypes between healthy human individuals. Produced via immunoSEQ multiplex PCR; TCRdb's table is partial and in-frame only. The sample has about 1.5 million clones, nearly 99% seen once. Sequencing used naive CD4+ T cells sorted from blood. Subset in this sample: CD45RA+ positively selected. The receptors shown here come from a man younger than 45 in good health.

This clone is a singleton in its sample. The chain is built from TRBV6-1 and TRBJ2-3; TRBD2 aligns across 10 bases. The CDR3 spans 15 residues. V trimming: 2 bases; J trimming: 6 bases; junction bases outside the gene matches: 5. CDR1 and CDR2 from the germline V gene are MNHNS and SASEGT. The CDR3 here is CASSEPRGLADTQYF. CDR3 nucleotide sequence: TGTGCCAGCAGTGAACCGAGGGGACTAGCGGATACGCAGTATTTT.

J is TRBJ2-2 and V is TRBV4-1, with 11 bases aligning to TRBD2. V lost 4 bases, J lost 0 bases, and 10 bases stayed unmatched. CDR3 length: 19 amino acids. The germline V gene encodes CDR1 MGHRA and CDR2 YSYEKL. CDR3 DNA sequence: TGCGCCAGCAGCCGAGCCGGGACTAGCGGAGCCGCGAACACCGGGGAGCTGTTTTTT. Its translation is CASSRAGTSGAANTGELFF.

V is TRBV28 and J is TRBJ2-3, with 7 bases lining up with TRBD1. The CDR3 runs 15 residues. Unmatched junction bases numbered 7, after V lost 2 bases and J lost 5 bases. From germline, CDR1 is MDHEN and CDR2 SYDVKM. The CDR3 DNA sequence: TGTGCCAGCAGTTTAGAGGGGGCGAAAGGAGATACGCAGTATTTT. Translated, it gives CASSLEGAKGDTQYF.

The rearrangement joins TRBV18 to TRBJ1-2; TRBD1 aligns across 7 bases. The CDR3 length is 13 residues. Germline CDR1 and CDR2: KGHSH and LQKENI. The ends lost 2 bases at V and 12 bases at J; junction bases unmatched: 9. The CDR3 DNA reads TGTGCCAGCTCACCATCTACCACAGGGGCCCACACCTTC. Its protein is CASSPSTTGAHTF.

With respect to this clone: Other nucleotide sequences from this sample produce the same CDR3. CDR3 in DNA: TGCAGCGTTGGCACGTCAGGGATTTACGAGCAGTACTTC. Amino acid sequence: CSVGTSGIYEQYF. J is TRBJ2-7 and V is TRBV29-1; D might be TRBD1 (5 bases). The CDR3 length is 13 residues. CDR1 is SQVTM and CDR2 is ANQGSEA in the germline V gene. Trimming left V 4 bases short and J 4 bases short, with 14 bases between.

The genes are TRBV15 and TRBJ2-1; possible D gene TRBD1, 7 bases. CDR1 is LNHNV and CDR2 is YYDKDF in the germline V gene (reference sequence). The germline V and J ends were trimmed by 1 base and 4 bases, with 14 bases remaining between them. The CDR3 consists of 16 residues. CDR3 DNA: TGTGCCACCAGCAGAGTCCTCCCAGGGGGGTACAATGAGCAGTTCTTC. It specifies CATSRVLPGGYNEQFF.

CDR3 region: CASSMMRGTEAFF. Here the CDR3 DNA reads TGTGCCAGTAGTATGATGAGGGGCACTGAAGCTTTCTTT. This chain joins TRBV19 and TRBJ1-1; D might be TRBD1 (5 bases). Germline V gives CDR1 LNHDA, CDR2 SQIVND (reference sequence). V lost 3 bases, J lost 4 bases, and 9 bases lay in between. CDR3 length: 13 residues.

In the case of this clone: Other DNA sequences in this specimen translate into the identical CDR3. The CDR3 nucleotides are TGCGCCAGCAGCTTGGTGGCGGGGGTGGAGACCCAGTACTTC. Residues: CASSLVAGVETQYF. V usage is TRBV5-1 and J usage is TRBJ2-5, with 7 bases aligning to TRBD2. V trimming: 0 bases; J trimming: 5 bases; junction bases outside the gene matches: 4. The length of the CDR3 is 14 residues. The V gene's germline CDR1 is SGHRS and CDR2 YFSETQ.

The V and J genes are TRBV27 and TRBJ2-2; D unclear. The CDR3 extends over 13 amino acids. The germline V gene has CDR1 MNHEY and CDR2 SMNVEV (reference sequence). V was pared by 4 bases and J by 6 bases, with 9 bases between. In DNA form, the CDR3 reads TGTGCCAGCAGTTCCTTAGGTTCCGGGGAGCTGTTTTTT. The encoded protein is CASSSLGSGELFF.

V usage is TRBV27 and J usage is TRBJ2-7, with a weak D call TRBD2 (5 bases). CDR1 is MNHEY, CDR2 SMNVEV, per germline (reference sequence). CDR3 size: 11 residues. Trimming shortened V by 4 bases and J by 11 bases, and 12 bases separated the two germline ends. The CDR3 region is CASSSRRRKYF. Here the CDR3 DNA reads TGTGCCAGCAGTTCCCGGCGGAGGAAGTACTTC.

The V gene is TRBV2, the J gene TRBJ1-1; D possibly corresponds to TRBD1 (6 bases). The germline V gene encodes CDR1 SNHLY and CDR2 FYNNEI. V dropped 4 bases and J dropped 0 bases, with 12 bases sitting between them. This CDR3 is built from 15 residues. CDR3 residues: CASSAEGGMNTEAFF. In DNA form, the CDR3 reads TGTGCCAGCAGTGCAGAAGGGGGGATGAACACTGAAGCTTTCTTT.

The chain recombines TRBV7-9 with TRBJ2-7; D is undetermined. Germline V CDR1 and CDR2: SEHNR, FQNEAQ (reference sequence). The V end lost 4 bases, the J end lost 7 bases, and 11 bases lay between the germline ends. This CDR3 has 12 residues. As DNA, the CDR3 is TGTGCCAGCAGCTCCGACTTCCGGGAGCAGTACTTC. It codes for CASSSDFREQYF.

The chain employs TRBV7-2 and TRBJ2-2; D remains ambiguous. The CDR3 spans 15 residues. Deletions cut 1 base from V and 10 bases from J, with 16 bases between. Germline V gives CDR1 SGHTA, CDR2 FQGNSA. CDR3 nucleotides: TGTGCCAGCAGCTTAGTTGGGTATTTACCGGCGGAGCTGTTTTTT. This translates into CASSLVGYLPAELFF.

V gene TRBV9 combines with J gene TRBJ2-3, with 14 bases lining up with TRBD2. The germline gives CDR1 SGDLS, CDR2 YYNGEE. V lost 0 bases and J lost 10; bases outside the gene matches: 10. CDR3 length equals 17 residues. The chain's CDR3 is CASSVEGTSGSRRAQYF. CDR3 sequence (DNA): TGTGCCAGCAGCGTAGAGGGGACTAGCGGGAGCCGAAGAGCGCAGTATTTT.

The chain carries TRBV18 and TRBJ1-1; D is ambiguous. The CDR3 length is 14 residues. CDR1 is KGHSH, CDR2 LQKENI, per germline. Trimming took 2 bases from V and 1 from J, leaving 8 bases between them. CDR3 residues: CASSPSRTNTEAFF. CDR3 nucleotides: TGTGCCAGCTCACCATCCCGGACGAACACTGAAGCTTTCTTT. The full variable domain, with the rest looked up from reference TRBV18 and TRBJ1-1, is NAGVMQNPRHLVRRRGQEARLRCSPMKGHSHVYWYRQLPEEGLKFMVYLQKENIIDESGMPKERFSAEFPKEGPSILRIQQVVRGDSAAYFCASSPSRTNTEAFFGQGTRLTVV.

As regards this clone: Within the sample, other DNA sequences also encode this same CDR3. The chain uses TRBV18 and TRBJ2-1; no firm D call. The germline CDR1 and CDR2 sequences are KGHSH and LQKENI. This CDR3 contains 15 residues. V lost 0 bases and J 1 base, leaving 7 bases between the germline ends. The chain's CDR3 is CASSPPGVSYNEQFF. CDR3 DNA: TGTGCCAGCTCACCACCCGGCGTTTCCTACAATGAGCAGTTCTTC.

The V and J genes are TRBV18 and TRBJ1-1; D is possibly TRBD1 (6 bases). With 4 bases removed from V and 7 bases from J, the gap between germline ends came to 13 bases. CDR1 KGHSH and CDR2 LQKENI come from the germline V gene. The CDR3 has 13 amino acids. CDR3 DNA: TGTGCCAGCTCACTACAGGGTGGAGATGAAGCTTTCTTT. Translating gives CASSLQGGDEAFF.

The chain combines TRBV19 with TRBJ2-2; the D is unclear. The germline gives CDR1 LNHDA, CDR2 SQIVND (reference sequence). The CDR3 spans 17 residues. Trimming took off 3 bases at V and 0 bases at J, with 14 bases between the two ends. The CDR3: CASSILPFVANTGELFF. The CDR3 bases are TGTGCCAGTAGTATCCTCCCCTTTGTCGCGAACACCGGGGAGCTGTTTTTT. Based on the CDR3 plus reference TRBV19 and TRBJ2-2, the full variable domain is DGGITQSPKYLFRKEGQNVTLSCEQNLNHDAMYWYRQDPGQGLRLIYYSQIVNDFQKGDIAEGYSVSREKKESFPLTVTSAQKNPTAFYLCASSILPFVANTGELFFGEGSRLTVL.

V gene TRBV11-2 combines with J gene TRBJ1-5; D is unresolved. Trimming pared 1 base from V and 0 bases from J, leaving 7 bases between. The CDR3 is 15 residues long. Germline V gene sequence: CDR1 SGHAT, CDR2 FQNNGV. Here the CDR3 DNA reads TGTGCCAGCAGCTTAGGGAGTAATAGCAATCAGCCCCAGCATTTT. Protein: CASSLGSNSNQPQHF.

The V and J genes are TRBV29-1 and TRBJ2-7; 12 bases map to TRBD2. Trimming removed 7 bases from V and 0 bases from J; junction bases left unmatched: 10. The CDR3 extends over 16 amino acids. Germline V lookup: CDR1 SQVTM, CDR2 ANQGSEA. The DNA for the CDR3 is TGCAGCGCGACGGGACTAGCGGGCCTGAGCTCCTACGAGCAGTACTTC. Its translation: CSATGLAGLSSYEQYF.

The rearrangement links TRBV9 to TRBJ2-5, with D perhaps matching TRBD1 or TRBD2 (5 bases each). The germline V and J ends were trimmed by 0 bases and 4 bases, with 16 bases remaining between them. Germline CDR1 reads SGDLS; CDR2 reads YYNGEE. The CDR3 length is 16 residues. The CDR3 loop reads CASSVVGDLTIETQYF. In DNA, the CDR3 is TGTGCCAGCAGCGTAGTGGGGGACCTGACGATAGAGACCCAGTACTTC.

The chain uses TRBV5-1 and TRBJ2-5; 13 bases match TRBD2. The CDR3 totals 18 residues. The V and J ends lost 0 bases and 4 bases, in that order; junction bases with no gene match: 9. Germline CDR1 is SGHRS and CDR2 is YFSETQ. The CDR3 DNA reads TGCGCCAGCAGCTTGGGTACTTCTTGGACTAGCGGGAGAGAGACCCAGTACTTC. Residues: CASSLGTSWTSGRETQYF.

The chain couples TRBV14 to TRBJ1-1, with 10 bases fitting TRBD1. The length of the CDR3 is 15 residues. CDR1 and CDR2 from the germline V gene are SGHDN and FVKESK. The V gene end was trimmed by 4 bases and the J gene end by 1 base; junction bases not matched to a gene: 3. CDR3 protein: CASSPGQGWNTEAFF. As DNA, the CDR3 is TGTGCCAGCAGCCCGGGACAGGGGTGGAACACTGAAGCTTTCTTT.

The rearrangement joins TRBV7-9 to TRBJ2-2; no firm D call. V lost 6 bases to trimming and J lost 1 base, with 9 bases between them. Germline-derived CDR1 and CDR2 are SEHNR and FQNEAQ (reference sequence). CDR3 length equals 14 residues. CDR3 nucleotides: TGTGCCAGCAGGTTCCCAGGGAACACCGGGGAGCTGTTTTTT. It is translated as CASRFPGNTGELFF.

This clone was seen just once. The chain uses TRBV7-9 and TRBJ1-2; D may be TRBD1 (6 bases). The CDR3 extends over 15 amino acids. The V end was cut by 1 base, the J end by 4 bases, with 13 bases between. CDR1 is SEHNR and CDR2 is FQNEAQ in the germline V gene (reference sequence). Here the CDR3 DNA reads TGTGCCAGCAGCTTAGGGGCTGGGGACACCTATGGCTACACCTTC. Its translation is CASSLGAGDTYGYTF.